This TCR beta chain was identified during a study of early T cells in non-severe SARS-CoV-2 infection (dated by TCRdb to the early 2020s). In the study overall: TCR sequencing used bulk RNA from unsorted whole blood, so alpha and beta chains could not be paired.

The library was obtained by 5' RACE. Sequencing was carried out with a NextSeq 500. Unique molecular identifiers were attached to individual cDNA molecules in the TCR library protocol so that sequencing error and PCR bias could be corrected. Both TCR alpha and beta chains were sequenced, and tight co-correlation was observed between alpha and beta sequence abundances in each sample. The study's processing was this. Decombinator V4 was used to perform V gene, J gene and CDR3 annotation of TCR sequences. Expanded TCRs were defined as changing significantly between any two time points under a Poisson model with p below 0.0001. TCR abundances were normalised to the total number of TCRs sequenced per sample and expressed as counts per million. MAIT TCRs were defined by TRAV1-2 paired with TRAJ12, TRAJ20 or TRAJ33, and iNKT TCRs by TRAV10 paired with TRAJ18. VDJdb, accessed 1 November 2021, was searched for CMV, EBV and SARS-CoV-2 annotated TCRs, with TCRs annotated for multiple antigens excluded. In TCRdb, the public reads were trimmed at Q25 with fastp and aligned with MiXCR, with productive beta chains retained. Each CDR3 protein appears once, grouped with its most common genes and DNA. For this entry, the V and J calls and clone size follow TCRdb and not the study's own pipeline. The sample table holds 110,000 or so distinct CDR3 sequences, of which roughly 12% were seen once. The ten largest clonotypes hold less than 3.5% of the sample.

This clonotype was counted only a few times. This receptor's antigen is unknown. No much larger clone exists at a distance of one base, and base qualities are not known. CDR3 length: 15 amino acids, cysteine to phenylalanine. Here the CDR3 DNA is all that survives: 45 bases in frame from base 1. The germline V gene (reference sequence) sets CDR1 to MNHEY and CDR2 to SMNVEV. Trimming removed 5 bases from V and 5 bases from J, leaving 18 bases between the germline ends. A case-control design nested within a healthcare worker cohort in London, UK, was used, with weekly nasopharyngeal swab PCR tests and blood sampling performed. Healthcare workers were recruited during the week of the UK lockdown, between 23 and 31 March 2020, and followed weekly for up to 16 weeks. Overall study outcomes, separate from this receptor: VDJdb matching was skewed toward anti-spike CD8 responses, so virus-specific expansions were likely underestimated and private and CD4 specificities were missed.

The sequence derives from an adult who was a healthcare worker with PCR-confirmed SARS-CoV-2 infection or an uninfected control (not recorded which). The sequenced sample was whole blood. The rearrangement combines TRBV27 with TRBJ1-1, with the D gene uncertain. Read as DNA, the sequence is TGTGCCAGCAGTCCCCTGTGGCGGGCGGGGACTGAAGCTTTCTTT. Its coded protein is CASSPLWRAGTEAFF.